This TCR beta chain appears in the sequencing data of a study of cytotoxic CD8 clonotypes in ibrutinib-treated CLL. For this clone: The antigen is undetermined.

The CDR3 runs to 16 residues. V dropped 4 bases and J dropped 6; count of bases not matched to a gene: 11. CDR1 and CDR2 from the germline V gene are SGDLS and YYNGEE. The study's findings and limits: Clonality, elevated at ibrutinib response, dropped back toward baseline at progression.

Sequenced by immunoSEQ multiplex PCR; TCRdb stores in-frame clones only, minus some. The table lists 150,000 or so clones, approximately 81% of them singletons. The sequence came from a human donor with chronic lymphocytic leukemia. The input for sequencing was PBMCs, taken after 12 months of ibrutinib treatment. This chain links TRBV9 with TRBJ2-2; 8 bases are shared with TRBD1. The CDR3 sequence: CASSSQTGVKPGELFF. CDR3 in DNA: TGTGCCAGCAGCTCACAGACAGGGGTGAAACCCGGGGAGCTGTTTTTT.